The 27 T cell receptor beta chains below were found in one sample sequenced in a study of CD8 T cells in Susac syndrome. Reverse transcription used roughly 0.5 to 1 ug RNA and random hexamers. TCRdb analysed the immunoSEQ multiplex PCR reads with MiXCR anew, one entry per CDR3 protein. Among around 79,000 distinct CDR3 sequences listed, around 94% were seen once. Sequenced: CD8+ T cells from PBMCs. These receptors came from a human donor with Susac syndrome.

The J gene is TRBJ1-1, the V gene TRBV27; 7 bases line up with TRBD1. The V gene's germline CDR1 is MNHEY and CDR2 SMNVEV (reference sequence). V shed 5 bases, J shed 4 bases, and the junction held 7 bases outside the gene matches. The CDR3 consists of 14 residues. CDR3 bases: TGTGCCAGCAGTCCCTCCACAGGGGTCACTGAAGCTTTCTTT. Amino acids: CASSPSTGVTEAFF.

The chain is built from TRBV20-1 and TRBJ2-1; 10 bases are shared with TRBD2. Per the germline V gene, CDR1 is DFQATT and CDR2 is SNEGSKA (reference sequence). The CDR3 runs to 14 residues. Losses at the gene ends were 5 bases for V and 5 bases for J; bases not matched to a gene: 6. CDR3 nucleotide sequence: TGCAGTGCTCCACTAGCGGGGCTTAACAATGAGCAGTTCTTC. Amino acids: CSAPLAGLNNEQFF.

This chain links TRBV12-3 or TRBV12-4 with TRBJ2-2; 8 bases map to TRBD2. The CDR3 contains 15 residues. Trimming at V came to 6 bases and at J to 5 bases, leaving 8 bases not matched to a gene. This chain's CDR3 is CASSPAGGPTGELFF. The CDR3 DNA reads as TGTGCCAGCAGCCCCGCGGGGGGCCCTACCGGGGAGCTGTTTTTT.

This chain connects TRBV14 to TRBJ2-3; perhaps TRBD2 as D (5 bases). There are 14 residues in the CDR3. V dropped 3 bases and J dropped 9 bases, with 16 bases sitting between them. Looked up from germline, CDR1 is SGHDN and CDR2 is FVKESK. The CDR3 DNA sequence: TGTGCCAGCAGCCATACAGAGGGCCCGCGAACGCAGTATTTT. This sequence encodes CASSHTEGPRTQYF.

J is TRBJ1-1 and V is TRBV7-9; 10 positions match TRBD1. V was clipped by 6 bases and J by 2 bases; unmatched bases: 15. Per germline, CDR1 SEHNR and CDR2 FQNEAQ (reference sequence). CDR3 size: 18 residues. The CDR3, as DNA: TGTGCCAGCAGGATCCACCGCATGGGACAGGGGCTAAACACTGAAGCTTTCTTT. It yields the protein CASRIHRMGQGLNTEAFF.

This rearrangement joins TRBV12-3 or TRBV12-4 to TRBJ2-5; 11 positions match TRBD2. After removal of 7 bases from V and 5 bases from J, the junction contained 6 bases not matched to a gene. CDR3 length: 14 residues. The CDR3 DNA reads TGTGCCAGCACACCGGGACTAGCGGCGGAGACCCAGTACTTC. This sequence encodes CASTPGLAAETQYF.

V is TRBV5-6 and J is TRBJ2-2; 9 nucleotides agree with TRBD1. CDR1 is SGHDT, CDR2 YYEEEE, per germline. Trimming took 7 bases from V and 7 from J; bases not matched to a gene: 14. This CDR3 has 16 amino acids. In nucleotides, the CDR3 is TGTGCCAGCGCAGCAATACTTACAGGGGGCATCGGGGAGCTGTTTTTT. This translates into CASAAILTGGIGELFF.

V is TRBV12-3 or TRBV12-4 and J is TRBJ2-2, with D maybe TRBD1 (5 bases). The CDR3 has 13 residues. V lost 7 bases, J lost 5 bases, and 11 bases lay in between. In DNA, the CDR3 is TGTGCCAGCACTCAGGGAAATACCGGGGAGCTGTTTTTT. Encoded protein: CASTQGNTGELFF.

The chain carries TRBV9 and TRBJ1-5; 7 bases are a match to TRBD1. Germline loops: CDR1 SGDLS, CDR2 YYNGEE. Unmatched junction bases numbered 3, after V lost 0 bases and J lost 3 bases. The CDR3 runs 15 residues. This CDR3 is CASSVGDSPNQPQHF. DNA for the CDR3: TGTGCCAGCAGCGTAGGGGACAGTCCCAATCAGCCCCAGCATTTT.

The chain links TRBV12-3 or TRBV12-4 to TRBJ2-5, with 7 bases that match TRBD1. The junction had 4 bases not matched to a gene; V was cut back by 6 bases and J by 0 bases. The CDR3 sequence is 14 residues long. DNA for the CDR3: TGTGCCAGCAGGGGGACAGCGTACCAAGAGACCCAGTACTTC. This sequence encodes CASRGTAYQETQYF.

The chain has TRBV25-1 and TRBJ1-5; D gene ambiguous. V was clipped by 4 bases and J by 1 base, with 8 bases between them. The CDR3 sequence is 14 residues long. Germline CDR1 MGHDK, CDR2 SYGVNS. The CDR3 is CASSGLGSNQPQHF. The CDR3 DNA is TGTGCCAGCAGTGGACTCGGGAGCAATCAGCCCCAGCATTTT.

The chain uses TRBV7-9 and TRBJ1-2, with TRBD1 matching over 7 bases. Looked up from germline, CDR1 is SEHNR and CDR2 is FQNEAQ (reference sequence). This CDR3 region has 15 residues. The junction had 11 bases not matched to a gene; V was cut back by 4 bases and J by 6 bases. The chain's CDR3 is CASSSPGQRTDGYTF. Here the CDR3 DNA reads TGTGCCAGCAGCTCCCCGGGACAGAGAACCGATGGCTACACCTTC. Together with reference TRBV7-9 and TRBJ1-2, the CDR3 gives the full variable domain: DTGVSQNPRHKITKRGQNVTFRCDPISEHNRLYWYRQTLGQGPEFLTYFQNEAQLEKSRLLSDRFSAERPKGSFSTLEIQRTEQGDSAMYLCASSSPGQRTDGYTFGSGTRLTVV.

The chain has TRBV7-9 and TRBJ2-3, with 8 bases fitting TRBD2. The germline V gene has CDR1 SEHNR and CDR2 FQNEAQ (reference sequence). This CDR3 has 17 amino acids. Trimming at V came to 5 bases and at J to 0 bases, leaving 10 bases not matched to a gene. The CDR3 sequence is CASSPNWRGASTDTQYF. The CDR3 DNA reads as TGTGCCAGCAGCCCTAACTGGCGGGGGGCTAGCACAGATACGCAGTATTTT.

In this sample, this clonotype turned up once. This sequence joins TRBV19 and TRBJ2-1; TRBD2 aligns across 10 bases. CDR3 size: 14 residues. Germline V gives CDR1 LNHDA, CDR2 SQIVND (reference sequence). The J segment lost 5 bases and the V segment lost 6 bases, leaving 4 bases of the junction unmatched. CDR3 amino acids: CASRSGGAHNEQFF. CDR3 in DNA: TGTGCCAGTAGGAGCGGGGGGGCCCACAATGAGCAGTTCTTC.

The rearrangement links TRBV20-1 to TRBJ2-7; D possibly corresponds to TRBD1 (6 bases). The germline V and J ends were trimmed by 6 bases and 3 bases, with 21 bases remaining between them. CDR1 and CDR2 (germline): DFQATT, SNEGSKA (reference sequence). The CDR3 covers 15 residues. CDR3 in DNA: TGCAGTGCCCCGAAGGTTACAGGGACCTTCTACGAGCAGTACTTC. Protein: CSAPKVTGTFYEQYF.

V usage is TRBV20-1 and J usage is TRBJ2-7, with unresolved D. This CDR3 contains 12 residues. In germline, CDR1 is DFQATT, CDR2 SNEGSKA (reference sequence). V lost 3 bases and J 4 bases, leaving 10 bases between the germline ends. The chain's CDR3 is CSASQTEYEQYF. For the CDR3, the DNA is TGCAGTGCTAGCCAAACAGAATACGAGCAGTACTTC.

The chain joins TRBV24-1 to TRBJ2-7; the match to TRBD1 covers 7 bases. The V gene end was trimmed by 4 bases and the J gene end by 3 bases; junction bases not matched to a gene: 2. The CDR3 covers 13 residues. The germline gives CDR1 KGHDR, CDR2 SFDVKD. Here the CDR3 DNA reads TGTGCCACCAGTGAGCGACAGGGCTACGAGCAGTACTTC. It translates to CATSERQGYEQYF.

The chain has TRBV11-2 and TRBJ2-5, with D possibly being TRBD1 or TRBD2 (5 bases each). Trimming left V 3 bases short and J 5 bases short, with 19 bases between. Germline V gene lookup returns CDR1 SGHAT and CDR2 FQNNGV. The CDR3 contains 16 residues. The CDR3 protein is CASSFEVVGWDETQYF. The CDR3, as DNA: TGTGCCAGCAGCTTCGAAGTTGTAGGGTGGGACGAGACCCAGTACTTC.

V gene TRBV7-8 combines with J gene TRBJ1-1; possible D gene TRBD1, 5 bases. CDR1 and CDR2 (germline): SGHVS, FQNEAQ. V lost 3 bases and J 0 bases, leaving 11 bases between the germline ends. This CDR3 is 15 amino acids long. CDR3 DNA: TGTGCCAGCAGCTTCGGGGCAGGGATGAACACTGAAGCTTTCTTT. This translates into CASSFGAGMNTEAFF.

The chain employs TRBV27 and TRBJ2-7; 7 nucleotides agree with TRBD1. The trim removed 3 bases at V and 4 bases at J, leaving 3 bases unmatched. This CDR3 has 13 amino acids. Germline values: CDR1 MNHEY, CDR2 SMNVEV (reference sequence). The CDR3 sequence: CASSFGQDYEQYF. CDR3 sequence (DNA): TGTGCCAGCAGTTTTGGACAGGATTACGAGCAGTACTTC.

V usage is TRBV6-5 and J usage is TRBJ1-1; D is uncertain. The germline V and J ends were trimmed by 4 bases and 4 bases, with 16 bases remaining between them. CDR3 length equals 15 residues. The germline CDR1 and CDR2 sequences are MNHEY and SVGAGI. In DNA, the CDR3 is TGTGCCAGCAGTTCCTCGGGTTTGGCAGGCACTGAAGCTTTCTTT. This translates into CASSSSGLAGTEAFF.

The chain uses TRBV11-2 and TRBJ2-3; perhaps TRBD1 as D (5 bases). Trimming cost V 5 bases and J 2 bases, with 14 bases left between them. The CDR3 is 15 amino acids. Per germline, CDR1 SGHAT and CDR2 FQNNGV. CDR3 coding DNA: TGTGCCAGCAGCCTTAGGGGTCTGAACACAGATACGCAGTATTTT. Residues: CASSLRGLNTDTQYF.

The chain joins TRBV20-1 to TRBJ2-2; possibly TRBD1 for D (6 bases). This CDR3 is built from 14 residues. Trimming cost V 5 bases and J 3 bases, with 13 bases left between them. Germline V gene sequence: CDR1 DFQATT, CDR2 SNEGSKA (reference sequence). The CDR3 sequence is CSASDRTYTGELFF. The CDR3 DNA is TGCAGTGCTTCCGACAGGACTTACACCGGGGAGCTGTTTTTT.

The J gene is TRBJ2-6, the V gene TRBV9; TRBD1 aligns across 7 bases. Germline CDR1 is SGDLS and CDR2 is YYNGEE. V trimming: 5 bases; J trimming: 0 bases; junction bases outside the gene matches: 5. The CDR3 is 16 amino acids. CDR3 in DNA: TGTGCCAGCAGGAACAGGGGACCCTCTGGGGCCAACGTCCTGACTTTC. Translation gives CASRNRGPSGANVLTF.

The chain employs TRBV19 and TRBJ2-2; TRBD2 aligns across 11 bases. Germline CDR1 is LNHDA and CDR2 is SQIVND (reference sequence). This CDR3 region has 16 residues. With 7 bases clipped from V and 2 bases from J, the junction kept 6 bases outside the gene matches. This chain's CDR3 is CASTASGGSNTGELFF. The CDR3 nucleotides read TGTGCCAGTACGGCTAGCGGGGGGTCCAACACCGGGGAGCTGTTTTTT.

The chain recombines TRBV13 with TRBJ2-7; 9 bases are a match to TRBD1. In germline, CDR1 is PRHDT, CDR2 FYEKMQ (reference sequence). V trimming: 4 bases; J trimming: 2 bases; junction bases outside the gene matches: 6. The CDR3 runs to 15 residues. This chain's CDR3 is CASSSRTGDPYEQYF. The CDR3 nucleotides are TGTGCCAGCAGCTCGAGGACAGGGGACCCCTACGAGCAGTACTTC.

The rearrangement links TRBV9 to TRBJ2-3, with D possibly TRBD2 on 5 matching bases. V was shortened by 0 bases and J by 4 bases, with 9 bases between the two germline ends. The V gene's germline CDR1 is SGDLS and CDR2 YYNGEE. The CDR3 runs 14 residues. The CDR3, as DNA: TGTGCCAGCAGCGTAGGATTGAGGGCAGATACGCAGTATTTT. This translates into CASSVGLRADTQYF.